Presented here are 24 T cell receptor beta chains from one specimen sequenced in a study of T-cell memory formation after mild COVID-19. TCRdb passed the 5' RACE reads through MiXCR, listing each CDR3 protein once. The data hold about 120,000 distinct CDR3 sequences, with about 15% observed a single time. The sequencing sample was made of PBMCs or a T cell subset sorted from them (not recorded which). The receptor source for this set is an adult woman who had mild COVID-19 (a few samples of this study predate the infection). Cell type and time point are not known.

This clonotype came up a few times. In DNA form, the CDR3 reads TGTGCCAGCAGCCAAGATGGGACTAGCGGGGCGCAGTATTTT. This codes for CASSQDGTSGAQYF. This chain links TRBV4-2 with TRBJ2-3; 13 bases align to TRBD2. Germline CDR1 is LGHNA and CDR2 is YNFKEQ. V lost 0 bases and J lost 10; bases outside the gene matches: 1. The CDR3 is made up of 14 amino acids.

CDR3 amino acids: CASSLTAGTANYGYTF. The CDR3 region has the DNA TGTGCCAGCAGCTTAACGGCAGGGACGGCTAACTATGGCTACACCTTC. V and J are TRBV7-3 and TRBJ1-2, with D possibly TRBD1 on 5 matching bases. The CDR3 runs 16 residues. CDR1 and CDR2 from the germline V gene are SGHTA and FQGTGA. V dropped 0 bases and J dropped 0 bases, with 11 bases sitting between them.

This clonotype was detected only a few times. This sequence joins TRBV29-1 and TRBJ2-5; D not certain. V gave up 3 bases and J gave up 2 bases, with 4 bases separating them. The CDR3 has 11 residues. Looked up from germline, CDR1 is SQVTM and CDR2 is ANQGSEA. The CDR3 sequence is CSVDPQETQYF. The CDR3 DNA sequence: TGCAGCGTTGACCCACAAGAGACCCAGTACTTC.

This clonotype appeared a few times. The chain carries TRBV24-1 and TRBJ2-1; weak D call: TRBD1 (7 bases). Trimming took 2 bases from V and 8 from J, leaving 15 bases between them. The CDR3 sequence is 15 residues long. From germline, CDR1 is KGHDR and CDR2 SFDVKD. The CDR3 region has the DNA TGTGCCACCAGTGATTGGGGGGAAACAGGGGATGAGCAGTTCTTC. This translates into CATSDWGETGDEQFF.

The V gene is TRBV19, the J gene TRBJ1-2, with a tentative D call TRBD1 (5 bases). Germline V gene data show CDR1 as LNHDA and CDR2 as SQIVND (reference sequence). The CDR3 sequence is 15 residues long. V dropped 5 bases and J dropped 4 bases, with 17 bases sitting between them. The CDR3 reads CASSYGPLGTYGYTF. The CDR3 DNA is TGTGCCAGTAGTTATGGACCTCTAGGGACCTATGGCTACACCTTC.

In this sample, this clonotype turned up a few times. This rearrangement joins TRBV9 to TRBJ2-4, with D perhaps TRBD1 (5 bases). The CDR3 sequence is 15 residues long. CDR1 SGDLS and CDR2 YYNGEE come from the germline V gene. The V end lost 0 bases, the J end lost 5 bases, and 12 bases lay between the germline ends. This CDR3 reads CASSVGTLPQNIQYF. The CDR3 bases are TGTGCCAGCAGCGTAGGGACACTGCCCCAAAACATTCAGTACTTC.

A few counts support this clonotype. This chain joins TRBV7-6 and TRBJ2-3; no clear D. This CDR3 is built from 14 residues. Germline V lookup: CDR1 SGHVS, CDR2 FNYEAQ. Trimming took 5 bases from V and 0 from J, leaving 9 bases between them. This chain's CDR3 is CASSPAPSTDTQYF. The CDR3 nucleotides read TGTGCCAGCAGCCCGGCGCCGAGCACAGATACGCAGTATTTT.

In its sample, this clonotype was seen a few times. The V and J genes are TRBV12-3 or TRBV12-4 and TRBJ2-5; D is unclear. V lost 3 bases to trimming and J lost 8 bases, with 13 bases between them. This CDR3 region has 13 residues. The CDR3 bases are TGTGCCAGCAGTTTTGGCCTAAGGTATACCCAGTACTTC. It codes for CASSFGLRYTQYF.

The genes are TRBV15 and TRBJ1-5, with TRBD1 as a possible D gene (5 bases). V was shortened by 4 bases and J by 2 bases, with 12 bases between the two germline ends. The CDR3 is made up of 15 amino acids. Germline V gene sequence: CDR1 LNHNV, CDR2 YYDKDF (reference sequence). The CDR3 bases are TGTGCCACCAGCAAGAAAGGAGGGGGCAATCAGCCCCAGCATTTT. It yields the protein CATSKKGGGNQPQHF.

This clonotype turned up a few times. The chain employs TRBV7-8 and TRBJ2-7, with a tentative D call TRBD1 (6 bases). CDR1 is SGHVS and CDR2 is FQNEAQ in the germline V gene. The CDR3 is made up of 13 amino acids. Trimming took off 1 base at V and 5 bases at J, with 9 bases between the two ends. CDR3 amino acids: CASSLDRVNEQYF. The CDR3 DNA reads TGTGCCAGCAGCTTAGACAGGGTCAACGAGCAGTACTTC.

The sample holds a few counts of this clonotype. The chain carries TRBV11-2 and TRBJ2-1; TRBD2 aligns across 14 bases. This CDR3 is 16 amino acids long. CDR1 and CDR2 from the germline V gene are SGHAT and FQNNGV. V lost 3 bases to trimming and J lost 7 bases; unmatched junction nucleotides: 5. CDR3: CASSFTGLAGANEQFF. In nucleotides, the CDR3 is TGTGCCAGCAGCTTCACGGGACTAGCGGGAGCTAATGAGCAGTTCTTC.

Regarding this clonotype: An end of the junction differs from the germline gene, which may be a read error. The chain has TRBV4-3 and TRBJ2-5; tentatively, D is TRBD2 (5 bases). The CDR3 has 13 residues. Germline CDR1 reads LGHNA; CDR2 reads YSLEER. CDR3 residues: CASSQDRAESQYF. CDR3 nucleotides: TGCGCCAGCAGCCAAGATAGAGCGGAGAGCCAGTACTTC.

This sequence joins TRBV6-1 and TRBJ1-2, with D possibly being TRBD1 (5 bases). V lost 4 bases and J lost 3, with 9 bases in between. The CDR3 totals 13 residues. Germline CDR1 MNHNS, CDR2 SASEGT. The CDR3 reads CASSVETDYGYTF. The CDR3, as DNA: TGTGCCAGCAGTGTTGAGACAGACTATGGCTACACCTTC.

The genes are TRBV7-6 and TRBJ2-3; 8 bases line up with TRBD1. V shed 3 bases and J 8 bases; nucleotides not matched to a gene: 13. This CDR3 is 16 amino acids long. Germline V gives CDR1 SGHVS, CDR2 FNYEAQ. CDR3 nucleotides: TGTGCCAGCAGCTTCCCTCCAGGGGGCGATTTTTCTACGCAGTATTTT. Translation gives CASSFPPGGDFSTQYF.

The chain couples TRBV6-2 or TRBV6-3 to TRBJ2-3; D unclear. Trimming pared 4 bases from V and 6 bases from J, leaving 20 bases between. The CDR3 runs 16 residues. CDR1 is MNHEY, CDR2 SVGEGT, per germline. CDR3 in DNA: TGTGCCAGCAGTTTCCCACTCTCCCGACGAACGGATACGCAGTATTTT. It is translated as CASSFPLSRRTDTQYF.

This clonotype was counted between two and nine times. The V gene is TRBV29-1, the J gene TRBJ2-1; TRBD2 matches 13 bases. From germline, CDR1 is SQVTM and CDR2 ANQGSEA. This CDR3 is built from 15 residues. Trimming removed 4 bases from V and 4 bases from J; junction bases left unmatched: 4. CDR3 sequence (DNA): TGCAGCGTTGGAGGGACTAGCGGGGATTACAATGAGCAGTTCTTC. Its translation is CSVGGTSGDYNEQFF.

This clonotype showed up just a few times. The rearrangement uses TRBV12-3 or TRBV12-4 and TRBJ2-1; 9 bases map to TRBD2. J was trimmed by 10 bases and V by 3 bases; bases with no gene match: 10. There are 15 residues in the CDR3. The CDR3 nucleotides are TGTGCCAGCAGTTTTCTTCCTAGCGGGGTTAACGAGCAGTTCTTC. Its translation: CASSFLPSGVNEQFF.

This clonotype has a handful of counts. This chain connects TRBV12-3 or TRBV12-4 to TRBJ2-7; TRBD2 matches 12 bases. Trimming took 5 bases from V and 3 from J; bases not matched to a gene: 5. This CDR3 spans 15 amino acids. This CDR3 is CASSPGLAGLYEQYF. The CDR3 DNA is TGTGCCAGCAGTCCGGGACTAGCGGGCCTCTACGAGCAGTACTTC.

This clonotype was seen a few times. V and J are TRBV29-1 and TRBJ2-1; D remains ambiguous. The CDR3 is made up of 12 amino acids. V lost 6 bases to trimming and J lost 0 bases, with 6 bases between them. Looked up from germline, CDR1 is SQVTM and CDR2 is ANQGSEA. CDR3 sequence: CSVRSSYNEQFF. CDR3 sequence (DNA): TGCAGCGTGCGGAGCTCCTACAATGAGCAGTTCTTC.

This clonotype appeared many times. At one end, the junction sequence differs from germline, possibly due to a read error. The CDR3 region has the DNA TGTGCTAGCAGCTTAGGCAGCGCCTTCTATGGTGAGCAGTTCTTC. Amino acid sequence: CASSLGSAFYGEQFF. The rearrangement joins TRBV7-7 to TRBJ2-1; no clear D gene. Per the germline V gene, CDR1 is SSHAT and CDR2 is FNYEAQ (reference sequence). This CDR3 spans 15 amino acids.

The CDR3 region is CASSLPRTGTNGYTF. The CDR3 DNA follows: TGTGCCAGCAGCTTACCCCGGACAGGGACGAATGGCTACACCTTC. This chain uses TRBV7-2 with TRBJ1-2; TRBD1 matches at 8 bases. Germline CDR1 reads SGHTA; CDR2 reads FQGNSA. V dropped 2 bases and J dropped 6; count of bases not matched to a gene: 8. The length of the CDR3 is 15 residues.

This clonotype has at least ten counts. The V gene is TRBV7-8, the J gene TRBJ2-5; TRBD1 agrees at 8 bases. With 6 bases clipped from V and 2 bases from J, the junction kept 8 bases outside the gene matches. The length of the CDR3 is 15 residues. CDR1 SGHVS and CDR2 FQNEAQ come from the germline V gene. The DNA of the CDR3 is TGTGCCAGCAGTTGGACAGGGAGGTTTCAAGAGACCCAGTACTTC. Amino acids: CASSWTGRFQETQYF.

The CDR3 region is CSVRTGAGTEAFF. In DNA, the CDR3 is TGCAGCGTTCGGACAGGGGCCGGCACTGAAGCTTTCTTT. This chain joins TRBV29-1 and TRBJ1-1; TRBD1 matches at 9 bases. Germline V gene lookup returns CDR1 SQVTM and CDR2 ANQGSEA. J gave up 4 bases and V 5 bases, and 5 bases lay outside the gene matches. The CDR3 length is 13 residues. Combining the CDR3 with reference TRBV29-1 and TRBJ1-1 gives the whole variable domain SAVISQKPSRDICQRGTSLTIQCQVDSQVTMMFWYRQQPGQSLTLIATANQGSEATYESGFVIDKFPISRPNLTFSTLTVSNMSPEDSSIYLCSVRTGAGTEAFFGQGTRLTVV.

V gene TRBV5-4 combines with J gene TRBJ1-6; no clear D. This CDR3 comprises 14 residues. CDR1 is SGHNT, CDR2 YYREEE, per germline (reference sequence). The V and J ends lost 0 bases and 7 bases respectively, with 8 bases between them. CDR3 residues: CASSLDSRNSPLHF. CDR3 DNA: TGTGCCAGCAGCTTGGACAGCCGGAATTCACCCCTCCACTTT.